These 5 T cell receptor beta chains came from one sample sequenced in a study of beta chain features in type 1 diabetes. The isolated RNA, all of it, was reverse transcribed, so expressed TCRB transcripts were what got sequenced. Using immunoSEQ multiplex PCR, the repertoire was profiled, and TCRdb retains in-frame clones only, with some absent. The data contain some 220,000 clones, about 11% of them singletons. The sequenced material came from central memory CD4+ T cells from blood. The receptors shown here come from a man between 18 and 29 years old in good health.

The rearrangement joins TRBV25-1 to TRBJ2-7, with D unclear. Trimming cost V 7 bases and J 5 bases, with 9 bases left between them. This CDR3 comprises 11 residues. Per the germline V gene, CDR1 is MGHDK and CDR2 is SYGVNS. The CDR3 protein is CASTNFDEQYF. The CDR3 DNA follows: TGTGCCAGCACCAACTTTGACGAGCAGTACTTC.

The CDR3 spells CASSRDRTLPPQHF. The CDR3 coding sequence is TGTGCCAGCAGCAGGGACCGTACGTTACCGCCCCAGCATTTT. J is TRBJ1-5 and V is TRBV5-6; the D gene is possibly TRBD1 (5 bases). Germline V gene sequence: CDR1 SGHDT, CDR2 YYEEEE. Trimming left V 4 bases short and J 9 bases short, with 17 bases between. The CDR3 consists of 14 residues.

In nucleotides, the CDR3 is TGTGGGGGGGCGCGGGAGGGGACAGATACGCAGTATTTT. It is translated as CGGAREGTDTQYF. V and J are TRBV30 and TRBJ2-3, with TRBD2 matching over 9 bases. The CDR3 spans 13 residues. Germline-derived CDR1 and CDR2 are GTSNPN and SVGIG (reference sequence).

The rearrangement uses TRBV29-1 and TRBJ2-6, with D tentatively TRBD2 (6 bases). Looked up from germline, CDR1 is SQVTM and CDR2 is ANQGSEA. The length of the CDR3 is 15 residues. Trimming stripped 3 bases from V and 4 bases from J, with 13 bases between. CDR3 DNA sequence: TGCAGCGTTGAGGTTGGAGGGACCGGGGCCAACGTCCTGACTTTC. Translated, it gives CSVEVGGTGANVLTF.

This clone was counted at least ten times. V and J are TRBV11-2 and TRBJ2-3; weak D call: TRBD2 (6 bases). The V gene lost 1 base and the J gene lost 9 bases, with 8 bases spanning the gap. Germline V gene sequence: CDR1 SGHAT, CDR2 FQNNGV. The CDR3 runs 12 residues. CDR3 in amino acids: CASSLVRETQYF. The CDR3, as DNA: TGTGCCAGCAGCTTAGTACGGGAGACGCAGTATTTT.